This is a list of T cell receptor beta chains from one sample in a study of Ad26.COV2.S vaccination and SARS-CoV-2 variants. Assay: immunoSEQ multiplex PCR; the TCRdb copy retains only in-frame clones and omits some. The repertoire has some 300,000 clones, around four fifths of them found once; the top ten carry 2.1%. This sample comprised peripheral blood, obtained in a trial of Ad26.COV2.S vaccine versus placebo. These receptors originate from a person between 18 and 59 years old who received the Ad26.COV2.S COVID-19 vaccine or a placebo. Each CDR3 is given without its conserved first and last residue.

V: TRBV28; CDR3: ASSWVNRELF
V: TRBV28; CDR3: ASRRGQGAPEAF
V: TRBV2; CDR3: ASTRVNTEAF
V: TRBV3-1/TRBV3-2; CDR3: ASSLNRENIQY
V: TRBV6-6; CDR3: ASSLVGGVLQETQY
V: TRBV2; CDR3: ASSRNPGSTDTQY
V: TRBV5-4; CDR3: ASHGPQGAGNTEAF
V: TRBV3-1/TRBV3-2; CDR3: ASSARTGIRETQY
V: TRBV3-1/TRBV3-2; CDR3: ASSLTFDTGELF
V: TRBV14; CDR3: ASSPAWLEETQY
V: TRBV19; CDR3: ATRQGAGGNTIY
V: TRBV19; CDR3: ASRNLQRGGTDIQY
V: TRBV4-1; CDR3: ASSQEGSYEQY
V: TRBV19; CDR3: ASSTGGTVNTEAF
V: TRBV5-4; CDR3: ASSKGLAQETQY
V: TRBV7-8; CDR3: ASSLRSRRDTEAF
V: TRBV13; CDR3: ASSFGVRGYT
V: TRBV5-6; CDR3: ASSLGAGGTDTQY
V: TRBV5-6; CDR3: ASSLAPGGVYYGYT
V: TRBV19; CDR3: ASSIGGGYNEQF
V: TRBV3-1/TRBV3-2; CDR3: ASSRGSGGGYEQY
V: TRBV6-4; CDR3: ASSPSGQGQYGYT
V: TRBV28; CDR3: ASKRARGAGELF
V: TRBV12-3/TRBV12-4; CDR3: ASREKGNQPQH
V: TRBV23-1; CDR3: ASRRAWGQLLKQY
V: TRBV9; CDR3: ASSAGRRASNTEAF
V: TRBV28; CDR3: ASSLFRGLGSNYEQY
V: TRBV25-1; CDR3: ASRQGQGSYGYT
V: TRBV6-1; CDR3: ASSEAGLVYEQY
V: TRBV11-1; CDR3: ASSVTETEAF
V: TRBV11-2; CDR3: ASSLERTSSYEQY
V: TRBV28; CDR3: ASSLGNSGWDTQY
V: TRBV7-6; CDR3: ASLDREGNEQF
V: TRBV30; CDR3: AWSVRGSTDTQY
V: TRBV27; CDR3: ASIREPLH
V: TRBV5-4; CDR3: ASSLGWGGKETQY
V: TRBV4-1; CDR3: ASSQRGNRGRGYGYT